This T cell receptor (beta chain) appears in the sequencing data of a study of PD-1 blockade in classical Hodgkin lymphoma. The method was immunoSEQ multiplex PCR; TCRdb's version includes in-frame clones alone and lacks a portion of them. The data show approximately 60,000 clones, approximately 88% seen once. Every one of the patients relapsed after autologous stem cell transplantation (brentuximab vedotin exposure was variable). The patients, who had relapsed/refractory classical Hodgkin lymphoma, achieved best responses of complete response, partial response or progressive disease. V was trimmed by 1 base and J by 4 bases, leaving 14 bases between them. Germline-derived CDR1 and CDR2 are SEHNR and FQNEAQ (reference sequence). The CDR3 has 16 amino acids. This clone was recorded once.

The source is a human donor with classical Hodgkin lymphoma. This chain connects TRBV7-9 to TRBJ1-5; maybe TRBD1 (6 bases). Sequenced here: peripheral blood mononuclear cells (PBMCs), sampled at baseline. The CDR3 DNA follows: TGTGCCAGCAGCTTAGGGGCAGGGGTGAGGAATCAGCCCCAGCATTTT. It is translated as CASSLGAGVRNQPQHF.